These T cell receptor beta chains were read from a single sample in a study of T-cell memory formation after mild COVID-19. Via MiXCR, TCRdb re-called the 5' RACE reads, giving one row per CDR3 protein. The sample has 150,000 to 200,000 distinct CDR3 sequences, about 21% seen once. Sample: PBMCs or a T cell subset sorted from them (not recorded which). These receptors all come from an adult woman who had mild COVID-19 (a few samples of this study predate the infection). Cell type and time point are not known. The conserved cysteine and the conserved F or W are not part of the CDR3 here. The order of the fields is clone size, V gene, CDR3 length, D gene, CDR3 protein. The D gene is left open where the match is weak. Only part of the rows carry a size: once, few, many, or a class if the clone is expanded.

abundance: .
v_gene: TRBV7-2
len: 14
d_gene: TRBD2
CDR3aa: ASSPRTSGGRREQF

abundance: .
v_gene: TRBV3-1
len: 14
d_gene: TRBD2
CDR3aa: ASSFQNSGASYEQY

abundance: .
v_gene: TRBV7-8
len: 8
d_gene: .
CDR3aa: ASAGYEQY

abundance: once
v_gene: TRBV24-1
len: 14
d_gene: TRBD2
CDR3aa: ATSDGRGSHAGELF

abundance: few
v_gene: TRBV24-1
len: 12
d_gene: .
CDR3aa: ATSPGWGGDEQF

abundance: many
v_gene: TRBV7-9
len: 13
d_gene: .
CDR3aa: ASSPAGEGGNEQF

abundance: many
v_gene: TRBV7-9
len: 13
d_gene: TRBD1
CDR3aa: ASSYPGGSYNEQF

abundance: .
v_gene: TRBV9
len: 14
d_gene: TRBD2
CDR3aa: ASSVGAGGLINEQF

abundance: .
v_gene: TRBV4-1
len: 16
d_gene: TRBD2
CDR3aa: ASSQDYGLAGVQETQY

abundance: .
v_gene: TRBV11-2
len: 16
d_gene: TRBD1
CDR3aa: ASSLGRMDRGSSEKLF

abundance: few
v_gene: TRBV12-3/TRBV12-4
len: 13
d_gene: .
CDR3aa: ASSFEGLTSYEQY

abundance: .
v_gene: TRBV5-6
len: 14
d_gene: .
CDR3aa: ASSLVPGEGNTEAF

abundance: .
v_gene: TRBV10-3
len: 9
d_gene: .
CDR3aa: AISEGYEQY

abundance: .
v_gene: TRBV5-1
len: 15
d_gene: TRBD1
CDR3aa: ASSQSPAGTGVDEQY

abundance: few
v_gene: TRBV5-5
len: 14
d_gene: .
CDR3aa: ASQGPIRMANYGYT

abundance: few
v_gene: TRBV29-1
len: 13
d_gene: TRBD2
CDR3aa: SVEDGLAGGGEQY

abundance: few
v_gene: TRBV6-2/TRBV6-3
len: 13
d_gene: .
CDR3aa: ASSFGGGSGETQY

abundance: .
v_gene: TRBV7-6
len: 14
d_gene: .
CDR3aa: ASSKGYYGQNTEAF

abundance: few
v_gene: TRBV10-3
len: 10
d_gene: .
CDR3aa: AISEGAGELF

abundance: .
v_gene: TRBV5-6
len: 18
d_gene: TRBD1
CDR3aa: ASSLFSGTGLPYPSDTQY

abundance: .
v_gene: TRBV9
len: 10
d_gene: .
CDR3aa: ASGGATGELF

abundance: .
v_gene: TRBV7-6
len: 11
d_gene: .
CDR3aa: ASSLGQGVEQF

abundance: .
v_gene: TRBV24-1
len: 11
d_gene: .
CDR3aa: ATSDGGNQPQH

abundance: .
v_gene: TRBV10-3
len: 14
d_gene: TRBD1
CDR3aa: AISESGGQSGPGYT

abundance: .
v_gene: TRBV12-3/TRBV12-4
len: 15
d_gene: TRBD2
CDR3aa: ASSSRTSGDPGDTQY

abundance: .
v_gene: TRBV6-1
len: 10
d_gene: TRBD1
CDR3aa: ASGRGQGSYT

abundance: .
v_gene: TRBV3-1
len: 17
d_gene: .
CDR3aa: ASRQVAPGGASSYNEQF

abundance: once
v_gene: TRBV4-3
len: 13
d_gene: TRBD1
CDR3aa: ASSYGTGDYNEQF

abundance: .
v_gene: TRBV19
len: 12
d_gene: .
CDR3aa: ASSIDLLTGELF

abundance: .
v_gene: TRBV7-9
len: 10
d_gene: .
CDR3aa: ASSSGRPEAF

abundance: .
v_gene: TRBV7-9
len: 14
d_gene: .
CDR3aa: ASSPAGPRIGIGYT

abundance: .
v_gene: TRBV6-1
len: 12
d_gene: TRBD1
CDR3aa: ASREGQGIREWY

abundance: .
v_gene: TRBV7-9
len: 11
d_gene: .
CDR3aa: ASSSSGIHEQY

abundance: .
v_gene: TRBV6-5
len: 11
d_gene: .
CDR3aa: ASSFTRTDTQY

abundance: few
v_gene: TRBV7-9
len: 12
d_gene: .
CDR3aa: ASSADRIVDEQY

abundance: few
v_gene: TRBV21-1
len: 13
d_gene: .
CDR3aa: ASSSLRDASYEQY

abundance: .
v_gene: TRBV12-3/TRBV12-4
len: 12
d_gene: .
CDR3aa: ASSLFGANTEAF

abundance: few
v_gene: TRBV9
len: 12
d_gene: .
CDR3aa: ASSADSTDWEQY

abundance: few
v_gene: TRBV3-1
len: 14
d_gene: TRBD1
CDR3aa: ASSQDPGGINQPQH

abundance: few
v_gene: TRBV6-6
len: 14
d_gene: .
CDR3aa: ASSYGGGPNFETQY

abundance: .
v_gene: TRBV6-2/TRBV6-3
len: 12
d_gene: TRBD1
CDR3aa: ASSPGQDSYEQY

abundance: .
v_gene: TRBV11-3
len: 12
d_gene: TRBD2
CDR3aa: ASSPGGGVHEQF

abundance: .
v_gene: TRBV6-6
len: 12
d_gene: .
CDR3aa: ASSPRGGNEKLF

abundance: few
v_gene: TRBV7-3
len: 13
d_gene: .
CDR3aa: ASSPWDSRVDEQY

abundance: .
v_gene: TRBV14
len: 14
d_gene: .
CDR3aa: ASSQLRDFKRGELF

abundance: few
v_gene: TRBV24-1
len: 13
d_gene: TRBD1
CDR3aa: ATSGPRTGSYGYT

abundance: few
v_gene: TRBV6-5
len: 11
d_gene: .
CDR3aa: ASSIRTLDTQY

abundance: few
v_gene: TRBV15
len: 13
d_gene: .
CDR3aa: ATSRDAYMNTEAF

abundance: .
v_gene: TRBV7-8
len: 10
d_gene: .
CDR3aa: ASSMAYNEQF

abundance: .
v_gene: TRBV7-8
len: 16
d_gene: .
CDR3aa: ASSLIPLGYTDTGELF

abundance: .
v_gene: TRBV7-9
len: 16
d_gene: .
CDR3aa: ASSFYSLGQGLHYVYT